This T cell receptor beta chain is drawn from a study of T cell responses to AZD1222 COVID-19 vaccine. Study-level findings and limits: After the peak T cell response, and only then, were repertoires sampled. Two doses of AZD1222 preceded a rise in Spike-specific TCR breadth and depth. A mostly white British donor set with more females was recruited, and clonal diversity was possibly underestimated.

Generated by immunoSEQ multiplex PCR, the TCRdb table keeps only in-frame clones and is missing some. The sample shows 180,000 or so clones, 70% to 90% of them seen only once. V shed 5 bases and J shed 1 base, with 15 bases lying between them. In germline, CDR1 is GTSNPN, CDR2 SVGIG (reference sequence). The CDR3 has 15 residues. Notes on this clone: Its antigen is unidentified.

Sequences were derived from peripheral blood, sampled 28 days after the second AZD1222 dose. The chain recombines TRBV30 with TRBJ1-3; D unresolved. The origin of this receptor is an adult who received the AZD1222 COVID-19 vaccine. In DNA, the CDR3 is TGTGCCTGGTCCCCTAAAGCAATATCTGGAAACACCATATATTTT. This codes for CAWSPKAISGNTIYF.